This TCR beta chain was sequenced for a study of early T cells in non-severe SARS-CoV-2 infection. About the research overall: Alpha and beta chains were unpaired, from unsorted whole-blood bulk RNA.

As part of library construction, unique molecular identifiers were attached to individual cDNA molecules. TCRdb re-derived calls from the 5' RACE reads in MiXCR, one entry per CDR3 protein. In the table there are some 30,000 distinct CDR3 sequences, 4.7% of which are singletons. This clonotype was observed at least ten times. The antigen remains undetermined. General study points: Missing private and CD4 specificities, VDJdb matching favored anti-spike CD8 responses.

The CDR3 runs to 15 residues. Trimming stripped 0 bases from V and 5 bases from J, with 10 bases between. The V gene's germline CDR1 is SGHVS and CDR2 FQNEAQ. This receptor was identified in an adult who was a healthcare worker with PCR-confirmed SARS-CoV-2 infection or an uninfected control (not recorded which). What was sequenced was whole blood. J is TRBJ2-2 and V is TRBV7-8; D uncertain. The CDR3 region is CASSLARAKTGELFF. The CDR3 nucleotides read TGTGCCAGCAGCTTAGCAAGGGCAAAGACCGGGGAGCTGTTTTTT.